The subject of this entry is one T cell receptor beta chain. This record comes from a study of control samples from healthy donors and cancer patients. Sequencing used immunoSEQ multiplex PCR; TCRdb keeps in-frame clones, though not all of them. This sample has 70,000 to 85,000 clones, with around 84% found just once. The CDR3 has 13 amino acids. V shed 5 bases, J shed 10 bases, and the junction held 8 bases outside the gene matches. The receptor comes from a man aged 60 to 75 with head and neck cancer. The V call is TRBV12-3 or TRBV12-4, the J call TRBJ2-1; TRBD1 aligns across 7 bases. The sample taken for sequencing was PBMCs. The CDR3 reads CASSPSRGSEQFF. CDR3 nucleotides: TGTGCCAGCAGTCCCTCCAGGGGGTCCGAGCAGTTCTTC.